Below, 5 T cell receptor beta chains from the same sample are listed, as sequenced in a study of blood T cells in healthy people across ages. Next came a second PCR, run for about 7 to 12 cycles, which used a sample-barcoded 5' primer along with a J-beta primer mix. TCRdb ran MiXCR on the 5' RACE reads and lists one entry per CDR3 protein. This sample has approximately 830,000 distinct CDR3 sequences, with approximately 67% found just once. The sample was blood. These receptors were collected from a man aged 25-40 years in good health.

The rearrangement uses TRBV20-1 and TRBJ1-2; D is possibly TRBD1 (5 bases). This CDR3 region has 13 residues. Germline V CDR1 and CDR2: DFQATT, SNEGSKA (reference sequence). Trimming removed 2 bases at V and 8 bases at J, with 15 bases between. CDR3 amino acids: CSARPPGTYGYTF. DNA for the CDR3: TGCAGTGCTAGACCCCCGGGGACCTACGGCTACACCTTC.

V and J are TRBV20-1 and TRBJ2-1, with 14 bases that match TRBD2. CDR3 length equals 15 residues. Looked up from germline, CDR1 is DFQATT and CDR2 is SNEGSKA (reference sequence). Germline trimming cut 6 bases from V and 6 bases from J; bases unmatched to any gene: 7. The CDR3 coding sequence is TGCAGTGCGCCCTGGGGACTAGCGGGGGCCAATGAGCAGTTCTTC. The encoded protein is CSAPWGLAGANEQFF.

This chain joins TRBV15 and TRBJ1-2; 11 nucleotides align to TRBD1. Germline assignment: CDR1 LNHNV and CDR2 YYDKDF (reference sequence). This CDR3 has 15 amino acids. J lost 4 bases, V lost 3 bases, and 4 bases had no gene match. CDR3 amino acids: CATSRDRGRTYGYTF. CDR3 coding DNA: TGTGCCACCAGCAGGGACAGGGGGCGCACCTATGGCTACACCTTC.

This clonotype appeared a few times. This chain joins TRBV6-5 and TRBJ2-3; D may correspond to TRBD1 or TRBD2 (6 bases each). The V gene lost 2 bases and the J gene lost 7 bases, with 19 bases spanning the gap. This CDR3 has 16 residues. From germline, CDR1 is MNHEY and CDR2 SVGAGI. In DNA, the CDR3 is TGTGCCAGCAGTTACAAGCCGGGGGCTAGCAGGAATACGCAGTATTTT. Protein: CASSYKPGASRNTQYF.

The genes are TRBV12-3 or TRBV12-4 and TRBJ2-7; D not certain. The CDR3 is 13 amino acids. V was clipped by 5 bases and J by 3 bases, with 11 bases between them. The CDR3 coding sequence is TGTGCCAGCAGTGTGAGAATTCTCTACGAGCAGTACTTC. This sequence encodes CASSVRILYEQYF.